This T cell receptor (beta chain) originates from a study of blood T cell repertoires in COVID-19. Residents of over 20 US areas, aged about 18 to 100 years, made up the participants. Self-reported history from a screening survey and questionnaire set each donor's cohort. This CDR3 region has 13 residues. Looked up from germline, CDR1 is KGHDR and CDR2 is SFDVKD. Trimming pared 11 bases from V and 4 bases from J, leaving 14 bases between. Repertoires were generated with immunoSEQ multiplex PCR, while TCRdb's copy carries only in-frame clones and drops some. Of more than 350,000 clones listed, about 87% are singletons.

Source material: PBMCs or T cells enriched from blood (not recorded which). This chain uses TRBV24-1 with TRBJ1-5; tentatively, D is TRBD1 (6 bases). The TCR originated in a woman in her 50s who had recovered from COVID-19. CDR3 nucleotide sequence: TGTGCCAACAGGGATCACGAGAATCAGCCCCAGCATTTT. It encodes CANRDHENQPQHF.